The rows below give T cell receptor beta chains drawn from one sample of a study of blood T cells in healthy people across ages. TCRdb reprocessed the 5' RACE reads with MiXCR, giving one entry per CDR3 protein. The profile shows 760,000 or so distinct CDR3 sequences, 25% of them singletons. These data are also associated with another study on T cells of mothers and their children.

Source material: blood. Receptor source: a boy aged 5-17 years in good health. Each CDR3 is given with its conserved first and last residue. The D gene is left open where the match is weak. Where a row states a size, it is once, few, many or the class of an expanded clone; other rows omit it.

TRBV12-3/TRBV12-4,NA,14,TRBJ1-4,once,TGTGCCAGCAGTTTTGACACCGGTAATGAAAAACTGTTTTTT,CASSFDTGNEKLFF
TRBV2,TRBD2,13,TRBJ2-1,few,TGTGCCAGCAGTGCGAGAGAAGGAGCGGGGGGGTTCTTC,CASSAREGAGGFF
TRBV12-3/TRBV12-4,NA,14,TRBJ1-2,few,TGTGCCAGCAGTCTTCAGACAGCGTACTATGGCTACACCTTC,CASSLQTAYYGYTF
TRBV7-9,NA,13,TRBJ2-5,NA,TGTGCCACCTATAGCCCGGAGGGGGAGACCCAGTACTTC,CATYSPEGETQYF
TRBV27,NA,16,TRBJ1-2,once,TGTGCCAGCAGCCCCTTAGCAGGGGAATTTAACTATGGCTACACCTTC,CASSPLAGEFNYGYTF
TRBV9,TRBD1,16,TRBJ1-2,few,TGTGCCAGCAGCGGACAGGGGGAGGGCCTTAACTATGGCTACACCTTC,CASSGQGEGLNYGYTF
TRBV7-9,NA,16,TRBJ2-7,NA,TGTGCCAGCAGAGCCCTAACGGGCGGCGGGTCCTACGAGCAGTACTTC,CASRALTGGGSYEQYF
TRBV4-1,TRBD2,14,TRBJ2-1,NA,TGCGCCAGCAGCCAATACGGGAGGGGATATGAGCAGTTCTTC,CASSQYGRGYEQFF
TRBV7-2,NA,14,TRBJ1-6,NA,TGTGCCAGCAGCTTAGCGGGGGCTCATTCACCCCTCCACTTT,CASSLAGAHSPLHF
TRBV10-1,TRBD2,15,TRBJ2-1,few,TGCGCCAGCAGTTCTCGGACTAGCGGGATCAATGAGCAGTTCTTC,CASSSRTSGINEQFF
TRBV3-1,TRBD2,18,TRBJ2-1,once,TGTGCCAGCAGCCCGTTCACTAGCGGGAGGGGGGTGAACAATGAGCAGTTCTTC,CASSPFTSGRGVNNEQFF
TRBV20-1,TRBD1,16,TRBJ1-2,NA,TGCAGTGCTAGAGACCGGGACAGGGGCTTTGATGCTGGCTACACCTTC,CSARDRDRGFDAGYTF
TRBV7-8,NA,17,TRBJ1-4,few,TGTGCCAGCAGCCCCTTGACGAACGGGCCCCATAATGAAAAACTGTTTTTT,CASSPLTNGPHNEKLFF
TRBV29-1,NA,9,TRBJ2-1,many,TGCAGCGTTACGGATGAGCAGTTCTTC,CSVTDEQFF
TRBV7-2,NA,14,TRBJ2-7,NA,TGTGCCAGCAGCGTCCCTCTAACGCCGGGCGAGCAGTACTTC,CASSVPLTPGEQYF
TRBV12-3/TRBV12-4,NA,12,TRBJ2-1,NA,TGTGCCAGCCGGGTTGGGCCCAATGAGCAGTTCTTC,CASRVGPNEQFF
TRBV5-1,TRBD1,17,TRBJ2-7,few,TGCGCCAGCAGCTTGGCCCCGGGACAGTCCAGGCTGCGCGAGCAGTACTTC,CASSLAPGQSRLREQYF
TRBV7-9,NA,17,TRBJ2-5,NA,TGTGCCAGCAGCCCCCCAACTACCACCGAGCATGACAATGAGCAGCTCTTC,CASSPPTTTEHDNEQLF